A single sample gave rise to the 21 T cell receptor beta chains below, sequenced in a study of T cell responses to AZD1222 COVID-19 vaccine (dated by TCRdb to the early 2020s). The meaning of the sample's time point label: about 28 days (+/-7) after the second vaccine dose. Libraries were prepared through the immunoSEQ multiplex PCR assay. TCRdb re-hosts the immuneACCESS table, in-frame sequences only. Its copies lack some clones; in the studies checked, an unresolved V gene accounts for under half of them, and the cause for the rest is not known. The sample table records fewer than 200,000 clones; about 90% of these occur just once. Under 14% of the sample goes to the ten largest clones. The source material was peripheral blood, sampled 28 days after the second AZD1222 dose. Every receptor here comes from an adult who received the AZD1222 COVID-19 vaccine.

V usage is TRBV19 and J usage is TRBJ2-5; D unclear. This CDR3 is 10 amino acids long. The V gene's germline CDR1 is LNHDA and CDR2 SQIVND (reference sequence). V lost 6 bases, J lost 4 bases, and 3 bases lay in between. CDR3: CASRGETQYF. The CDR3 DNA sequence: TGTGCCAGTAGGGGAGAGACCCAGTACTTC.

The J gene is TRBJ2-4, the V gene TRBV12-5; D possibly corresponds to TRBD1 (6 bases). V shed 2 bases and J shed 6 bases, with 11 bases lying between them. This CDR3 contains 14 residues. Germline CDR1 and CDR2: LGHNT and FRNRAP. The CDR3 sequence: CASGLQGRGNIQYF. The CDR3 DNA is TGTGCTAGTGGTTTGCAGGGGAGAGGAAACATTCAGTACTTC.

J is TRBJ1-5 and V is TRBV6-6; D not certain. The CDR3 covers 12 residues. Germline V lookup: CDR1 MNHNY, CDR2 SVGAGI (reference sequence). V lost 6 bases, J lost 5 bases, and 8 bases lay in between. This CDR3 is CASRQWDQPQHF. Written as DNA, the CDR3 is TGTGCCAGCAGGCAGTGGGATCAGCCCCAGCATTTT.

This chain uses TRBV11-2 with TRBJ1-6; D uncertain. Germline loops: CDR1 SGHAT, CDR2 FQNNGV. The CDR3 totals 13 residues. V lost 8 bases and J lost 3, with 8 bases in between. The CDR3 DNA is TGTGCCAGCGCCCGTATCTATAATTCACCCCTCCACTTT. This encodes CASARIYNSPLHF.

The sample holds one count of this clone. V gene TRBV5-1 combines with J gene TRBJ2-2, with a possible D match to TRBD2 (5 bases). This CDR3 contains 15 residues. Germline loops: CDR1 SGHRS, CDR2 YFSETQ. Trimming removed 5 bases at V and 2 bases at J, with 13 bases between. CDR3 region: CASRGTSGNTGELFF. DNA of the CDR3: TGCGCCAGCAGGGGAACAAGCGGAAACACCGGGGAGCTGTTTTTT.

This sequence joins TRBV2 and TRBJ1-5; D unclear. V lost 4 bases and J 1 base, leaving 11 bases between the germline ends. CDR3 length: 15 amino acids. Germline lookup yields CDR1 SNHLY and CDR2 FYNNEI. The CDR3 reads CASSGEGSSNQPQHF. CDR3 coding DNA: TGTGCCAGCAGTGGCGAAGGGAGCAGCAATCAGCCCCAGCATTTT.

CDR3 residues: CASSLRGGTYEQYF. The DNA of the CDR3 is TGTGCCAGCAGCTTAAGGGGCGGTACCTACGAGCAGTACTTC. The V gene is TRBV11-3, the J gene TRBJ2-7; TRBD1 might be the D (5 bases). The CDR3 runs to 14 residues. Deletions cut 2 bases from V and 2 bases from J, with 10 bases between. The germline V gene has CDR1 SGHNT and CDR2 YENEEA. The entire variable domain, with the rest obtained from reference TRBV11-3 and TRBJ2-7, is as follows: EAGVVQSPRYKIIEKKQPVAFWCNPISGHNTLYWYLQNLGQGPELLIRYENEEAVDDSQLPKDRFSAERLKGVDSTLKIQPAELGDSAVYLCASSLRGGTYEQYFGPGTRLTVT.

Details on this clone: One junction end does not reproduce the germline sequence, and a read error may be involved. The chain employs TRBV7-2 and TRBJ1-1, with TRBD1 as a possible D gene (5 bases). The CDR3 extends over 13 amino acids. The germline CDR1 and CDR2 sequences are SGHTA and FQGNSA. This chain's CDR3 is CASSSQVNTEAFF. CDR3 DNA sequence: TGTGCCAGCAGCTCACAGGTGAATACTGAAGCTTTCTTT.

V is TRBV6-5 and J is TRBJ2-7; D is uncertain. Trimming took off 4 bases at V and 2 bases at J, with 6 bases between the two ends. This CDR3 comprises 12 residues. Germline lookup yields CDR1 MNHEY and CDR2 SVGAGI. The chain's CDR3 is CASSSTAYEQYF. CDR3 DNA: TGTGCCAGCAGTTCGACGGCCTACGAGCAGTACTTC.

The J gene is TRBJ1-1, the V gene TRBV11-2; D remains unclear. Germline V gene lookup returns CDR1 SGHAT and CDR2 FQNNGV. The CDR3 is 14 residues long. V lost 0 bases and J lost 1, with 6 bases in between. The CDR3 reads CASSLDLGNTEAFF. In DNA, the CDR3 is TGTGCCAGCAGCTTAGATCTGGGGAACACTGAAGCTTTCTTT.

The J gene is TRBJ1-6, the V gene TRBV7-9, with D perhaps TRBD1 (6 bases). The CDR3 length is 14 residues. V lost 1 base to trimming and J lost 6 bases, with 7 bases between them. Germline lookup yields CDR1 SEHNR and CDR2 FQNEAQ (reference sequence). The CDR3, as DNA: TGTGCCAGCAGCTTAGGACAGGTTAATTCACCCCTCCACTTT. It encodes CASSLGQVNSPLHF.

The rearrangement uses TRBV18 and TRBJ1-1; TRBD1 matches 9 bases. The CDR3 extends over 15 amino acids. V shed 6 bases, J shed 1 base, and the junction held 6 bases outside the gene matches. Germline lookup yields CDR1 KGHSH and CDR2 LQKENI. The CDR3 spells CASSPNRGRNTEAFF. Here the CDR3 DNA reads TGTGCCAGCTCGCCCAACAGGGGGCGGAACACTGAAGCTTTCTTT.

J is TRBJ2-3 and V is TRBV4-2; D gene unclear. The CDR3 extends over 13 amino acids. In germline, CDR1 is LGHNA, CDR2 YNFKEQ. V was shortened by 4 bases and J by 6 bases, with 11 bases between the two germline ends. The CDR3 reads CASSPPQRDTQYF. The CDR3 region has the DNA TGTGCCAGCAGCCCACCACAGAGGGATACGCAGTATTTT.

This rearrangement joins TRBV12-3 or TRBV12-4 to TRBJ1-1; 7 positions agree with TRBD1. This CDR3 has 12 residues. With V trimmed by 10 bases and J by 7 bases, 9 bases remained unmatched. The CDR3 spells CATVRQGIEAFF. In DNA form, the CDR3 reads TGTGCCACCGTACGACAGGGAATTGAAGCTTTCTTT.

This chain connects TRBV15 to TRBJ2-7; 9 bases fit TRBD2. J gave up 3 bases and V 0 bases, and 3 bases lay outside the gene matches. The CDR3 runs to 15 residues. Germline assignment: CDR1 LNHNV and CDR2 YYDKDF (reference sequence). The CDR3 coding sequence is TGTGCCACCAGCAGAGATCTTAGCGGGGGCTACGAGCAGTACTTC. Translating gives CATSRDLSGGYEQYF.

The chain uses TRBV5-1 and TRBJ2-2; either TRBD1 or TRBD2 may fit D (6 bases each). This CDR3 is built from 14 residues. Germline assignment: CDR1 SGHRS and CDR2 YFSETQ. V lost 5 bases, J lost 6 bases, and 14 bases lay in between. The CDR3 protein is CASRWGAAPGELFF. The DNA of the CDR3 is TGCGCCAGCAGATGGGGGGCCGCCCCCGGGGAGCTGTTTTTT. The full variable domain, completed using reference TRBV5-1 and TRBJ2-2, is KAGVTQTPRYLIKTRGQQVTLSCSPISGHRSVSWYQQTPGQGLQFLFEYFSETQRNKGNFPGRFSGRQFSNSRSEMNVSTLELGDSALYLCASRWGAAPGELFFGEGSRLTVL.

J is TRBJ2-3 and V is TRBV30; no definite D call. Per germline, CDR1 GTSNPN and CDR2 SVGIG (reference sequence). The CDR3 is 12 amino acids. The V and J ends lost 1 base and 6 bases respectively, with 8 bases between them. CDR3 coding DNA: TGTGCCTGGAGTGGGCCCGGCGATACGCAGTATTTT. This gives the protein CAWSGPGDTQYF.

V usage is TRBV2 and J usage is TRBJ1-1; the D is unclear. This CDR3 has 14 amino acids. Germline V gene sequence: CDR1 SNHLY, CDR2 FYNNEI. V shed 4 bases and J shed 5 bases, with 14 bases lying between them. The CDR3 is CASSGEGSGTEAFF. The DNA for the CDR3 is TGTGCCAGCAGTGGGGAAGGGTCGGGTACTGAAGCTTTCTTT.

The rearrangement joins TRBV10-3 to TRBJ1-1, with D possibly matching TRBD1 (5 bases). Germline assignment: CDR1 ENHRY and CDR2 SYGVKD. With 7 bases removed from V and 2 bases from J, the gap between germline ends came to 14 bases. CDR3 length: 14 amino acids. The CDR3 nucleotides are TGTGCCATCAAGCCAGGGTTAGGAAACACTGAAGCTTTCTTT. This sequence encodes CAIKPGLGNTEAFF.

The chain employs TRBV7-8 and TRBJ2-7; 10 positions agree with TRBD1. CDR3 length: 16 residues. Germline V gene data show CDR1 as SGHVS and CDR2 as FQNEAQ. V lost 2 bases, J lost 3 bases, and 7 bases stayed unmatched. The CDR3 DNA is TGTGCCAGCAGCTTACCCCGGGACAGGGGAGTCTACGAGCAGTACTTC. Amino acids: CASSLPRDRGVYEQYF.

This clone occurred once. The chain combines TRBV9 with TRBJ1-1, with 7 bases identical to TRBD1. V shed 0 bases and J 4 bases; nucleotides not matched to a gene: 6. The CDR3 loop spans 15 amino acids. In germline, CDR1 is SGDLS, CDR2 YYNGEE. As DNA, the CDR3 is TGTGCCAGCAGCGTAGGACAGGGAGGTCGCACTGAAGCTTTCTTT. The encoded protein is CASSVGQGGRTEAFF.